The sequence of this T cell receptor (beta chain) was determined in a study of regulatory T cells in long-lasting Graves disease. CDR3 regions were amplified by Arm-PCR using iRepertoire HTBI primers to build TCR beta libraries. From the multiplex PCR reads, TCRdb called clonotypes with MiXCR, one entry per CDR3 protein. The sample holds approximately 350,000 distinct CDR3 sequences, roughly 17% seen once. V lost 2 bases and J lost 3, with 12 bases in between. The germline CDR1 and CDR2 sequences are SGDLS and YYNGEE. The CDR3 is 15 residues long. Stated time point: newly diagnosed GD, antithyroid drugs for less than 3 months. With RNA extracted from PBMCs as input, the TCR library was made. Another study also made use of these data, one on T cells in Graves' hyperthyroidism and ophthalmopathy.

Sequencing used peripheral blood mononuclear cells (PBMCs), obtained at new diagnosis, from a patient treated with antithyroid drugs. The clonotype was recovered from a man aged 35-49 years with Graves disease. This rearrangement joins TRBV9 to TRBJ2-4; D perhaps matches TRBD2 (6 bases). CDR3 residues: CASSVTWGGKNIQYF. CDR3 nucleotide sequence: TGTGCCAGCAGCGTCACGTGGGGAGGCAAAAACATTCAGTACTTC.